The clone carrying this T cell receptor beta chain was counted at least ten times. What it binds is not known. There are 13 residues in the CDR3. Germline V gene sequence: CDR1 LGHNA, CDR2 YNFKEQ. V was cut by 2 bases and J by 3 bases, with 5 bases left in between. This record comes from a study of blood T cells in healthy people across ages. Broader study findings: No conclusive comparison of naive versus antigen-experienced cells was possible with unsorted PBMCs.

A second PCR of 7 to 11 cycles used a sample-barcoded 5' primer and a J-beta primer mix. Via MiXCR, TCRdb re-called the 5' RACE reads, giving one row per CDR3 protein. The sample records fewer than 1.5 million distinct CDR3 sequences, about 40% being singletons. This receptor was taken from a woman between 18 and 29 years old in good health. Sample: blood. The chain is built from TRBV4-2 and TRBJ2-1; D gene uncertain. The CDR3 sequence: CASSQLNYNEQFF. CDR3 in DNA: TGTGCCAGCAGCCAACTAAACTACAATGAGCAGTTCTTC.